This T cell receptor (beta chain) was captured by sequencing in a study of blood T cell repertoires in COVID-19. Study-wide context: Samples taken during acute and convalescent COVID-19 were collected in the United States, Italy and Spain.

Data came from immunoSEQ multiplex PCR; TCRdb stores just in-frame clones and leaves some out. The table lists some 78,000 clones, 70% to 90% of them singletons. Material for sequencing was peripheral blood. This clonotype was obtained from an older man with active or convalescent COVID-19.

The chain's CDR3 is CASSPTTRTDTQYF. The DNA for the CDR3 is TGTGCCAGCAGCCCAACCACTAGGACAGATACGCAGTATTTT. The chain carries TRBV4-2 and TRBJ2-3; a weak D match, TRBD2 (5 bases). Per germline, CDR1 LGHNA and CDR2 YNFKEQ. The V and J ends lost 4 bases and 3 bases respectively, with 11 bases between them. CDR3 size: 14 residues.